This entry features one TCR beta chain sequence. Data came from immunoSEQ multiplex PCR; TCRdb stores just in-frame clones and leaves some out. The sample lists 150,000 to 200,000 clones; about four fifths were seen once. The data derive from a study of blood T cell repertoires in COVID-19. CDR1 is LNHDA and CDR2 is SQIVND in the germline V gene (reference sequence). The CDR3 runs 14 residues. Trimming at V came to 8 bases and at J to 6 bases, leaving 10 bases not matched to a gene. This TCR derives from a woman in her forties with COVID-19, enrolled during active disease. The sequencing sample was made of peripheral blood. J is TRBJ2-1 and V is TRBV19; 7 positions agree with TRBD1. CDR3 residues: CASGRQGLGNEQFF. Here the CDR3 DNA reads TGTGCCAGTGGTAGACAGGGCTTAGGCAATGAGCAGTTCTTC. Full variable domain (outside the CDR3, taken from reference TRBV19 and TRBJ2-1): DGGITQSPKYLFRKEGQNVTLSCEQNLNHDAMYWYRQDPGQGLRLIYYSQIVNDFQKGDIAEGYSVSREKKESFPLTVTSAQKNPTAFYLCASGRQGLGNEQFFGPGTRLTVL.